One sample yielded the 11 T cell receptor beta chains listed below, sequenced in a study of OX40 agonist ivuxolimab in advanced cancers. The method was immunoSEQ multiplex PCR; TCRdb's version includes in-frame clones alone and lacks a portion of them. The sample consists of roughly 42,000 clones, approximately 86% of them appearing once. The sequences come from CD4+ or CD8+ T cells sorted from blood, collected in a trial of the OX40 agonist ivuxolimab. The source of these receptors is an adult with an advanced solid tumor such as melanoma, head and neck, liver or kidney cancer.

The genes are TRBV11-1 and TRBJ2-1; D perhaps matches TRBD2 (6 bases). Per the germline V gene, CDR1 is SGHAT and CDR2 is FQDESV (reference sequence). Trimming took off 1 base at V and 0 bases at J, with 7 bases between the two ends. CDR3 size: 15 residues. The CDR3 DNA sequence: TGTGCCAGCAGCTTAGACGGGAGCTCCTACAATGAGCAGTTCTTC. It encodes CASSLDGSSYNEQFF.

CDR3 amino acids: CASSGIGTGGNEQFF. CDR3 DNA: TGTGCCAGCAGCGGGATTGGGACAGGGGGCAATGAGCAGTTCTTC. The rearrangement joins TRBV9 to TRBJ2-1, with 11 bases lining up with TRBD1. The CDR3 loop spans 15 amino acids. Germline values: CDR1 SGDLS, CDR2 YYNGEE. V lost 3 bases and J lost 6; bases outside the gene matches: 5.

The chain has TRBV4-3 and TRBJ2-5; TRBD2 is a possible D gene (5 bases). CDR3 length equals 15 residues. Trimming cost V 5 bases and J 0 bases, with 13 bases left between them. The germline V gene has CDR1 LGHNA and CDR2 YSLEER. Written as DNA, the CDR3 is TGCGCCAGCAGCATCGGGATGGCTTACCAAGAGACCCAGTACTTC. Its protein product is CASSIGMAYQETQYF.

V is TRBV27 and J is TRBJ1-1; a possible D gene is TRBD1 (5 bases). Germline CDR1 is MNHEY and CDR2 is SMNVEV (reference sequence). The CDR3 has 15 residues. V dropped 4 bases and J dropped 3 bases, with 15 bases sitting between them. The CDR3 sequence is CASSSRDGRDTEAFF. For the CDR3, the DNA is TGTGCCAGCAGTTCTCGGGACGGGAGGGACACTGAAGCTTTCTTT.

V usage is TRBV4-3 and J usage is TRBJ2-5, with TRBD2 as a possible D gene (5 bases). Trimming removed 0 bases at V and 4 bases at J, with 15 bases between. Germline V gives CDR1 LGHNA, CDR2 YSLEER. This CDR3 contains 16 residues. The CDR3 DNA reads TGCGCCAGCAGCCAAGATTTCGCTAGCCGTCCAGAGACCCAGTACTTC. It is translated as CASSQDFASRPETQYF.

V usage is TRBV7-6 and J usage is TRBJ2-3, with TRBD2 as a possible D gene (5 bases). Germline V gene data show CDR1 as SGHVS and CDR2 as FNYEAQ. CDR3 size: 14 residues. Between the trimmed V and J ends, which lost 1 base and 0 bases, there was a span of 5 bases. The CDR3 is CASSLGRSTDTQYF. The CDR3 DNA sequence: TGTGCCAGCAGCTTAGGGAGGAGCACAGATACGCAGTATTTT.

This chain joins TRBV9 and TRBJ2-3, with 7 bases aligning to TRBD2. The germline CDR1 and CDR2 sequences are SGDLS and YYNGEE. Trimming at V came to 0 bases and at J to 0 bases, leaving 4 bases not matched to a gene. CDR3 size: 16 residues. CDR3 sequence: CASSVALAASTDTQYF. CDR3 nucleotides: TGTGCCAGCAGCGTAGCGCTAGCGGCTAGCACAGATACGCAGTATTTT.

V gene TRBV7-6 combines with J gene TRBJ2-5; D not resolved. CDR3 length equals 13 residues. V lost 5 bases, J lost 5 bases, and 12 bases lay in between. The germline CDR1 and CDR2 sequences are SGHVS and FNYEAQ. This chain's CDR3 is CASSRGRLETQYF. DNA of the CDR3: TGTGCCAGCAGCCGAGGACGCCTTGAGACCCAGTACTTC.

V gene TRBV7-7 combines with J gene TRBJ1-2; no clear D gene. Germline CDR1 and CDR2: SSHAT and FNYEAQ (reference sequence). This CDR3 contains 15 residues. Trimming cost V 5 bases and J 4 bases, with 17 bases left between them. Here the CDR3 reads CASSPLLLGPYGYTF. The CDR3 DNA reads TGTGCCAGCAGCCCCCTACTACTAGGGCCCTATGGCTACACCTTC.

The gene calls are TRBV19 and TRBJ2-2, with no clear D. CDR1 is LNHDA, CDR2 SQIVND, per germline (reference sequence). Trimming stripped 6 bases from V and 2 bases from J, with 4 bases between. The CDR3 is made up of 12 amino acids. The CDR3 sequence: CASRINTGELFF. In DNA form, the CDR3 reads TGTGCCAGTAGGATAAACACCGGGGAGCTGTTTTTT.

This clone was detected only a few times. The CDR3, as DNA: TGTGCCAGCAGCCGCCTGAATGGTAGGGAACAAGAGACCCAGTACTTC. The encoded protein is CASSRLNGREQETQYF. This chain uses TRBV6-4 with TRBJ2-5; the D is unclear. The length of the CDR3 is 16 residues. Germline-derived CDR1 and CDR2 are MRHNA and SNTAGT. V lost 6 bases, J lost 2 bases, and 19 bases lay in between.